A single sample is the source of the 10 T cell receptor beta chains below, sequenced in a study of cytomegalovirus exposure and HLA in healthy donors. The table came from immunoSEQ multiplex PCR; TCRdb's copy has only in-frame clones and leaves some out. Seen here are roughly 120,000 clones, 90% to 95% observed once, and the top ten hold 1% to 1.5%. Sequencing was performed on PBMCs. The receptor set was obtained from a woman under 30 in good health and CMV-seronegative.

The rearrangement joins TRBV6-1 to TRBJ1-4; a weak D match, TRBD1 (6 bases). The CDR3 covers 14 residues. Trimming left V 2 bases short and J 8 bases short, with 12 bases between. Germline assignment: CDR1 MNHNS and CDR2 SASEGT. DNA for the CDR3: TGTGCCAGCAGTGAATTGGGGGGGCGGGAAAAACTGTTTTTT. Its translation: CASSELGGREKLFF.

V gene TRBV10-3 combines with J gene TRBJ1-1; 9 bases are a match to TRBD1. This CDR3 region has 15 residues. The ends lost 6 bases at V and 4 bases at J; junction bases unmatched: 9. CDR1 is ENHRY and CDR2 is SYGVKD in the germline V gene. The CDR3 here is CAIRTAGQGITEAFF. The CDR3 DNA is TGTGCCATCAGGACGGCGGGACAGGGCATCACTGAAGCTTTCTTT.

The chain is built from TRBV6-4 and TRBJ2-6, with 7 bases aligning to TRBD1. The J segment lost 0 bases and the V segment lost 0 bases, leaving 5 bases of the junction unmatched. Germline loops: CDR1 MRHNA, CDR2 SNTAGT. The CDR3 consists of 18 residues. CDR3 protein: CASSDSGDRVSGANVLTF. CDR3 DNA sequence: TGTGCCAGCAGTGACTCGGGGGACAGAGTCTCTGGGGCCAACGTCCTGACTTTC.

The chain joins TRBV6-1 to TRBJ2-1; possible D gene TRBD1, 6 bases. The CDR3 covers 9 residues. Germline loops: CDR1 MNHNS, CDR2 SASEGT. The V end was cut by 4 bases, the J end by 14 bases, with 6 bases between. This chain's CDR3 is CASSGQEFF. CDR3 bases: TGTGCCAGCAGTGGACAGGAGTTCTTC.

This clone was observed a single time. This sequence joins TRBV5-1 and TRBJ2-5; possibly TRBD1 for D (5 bases). The CDR3 sequence is 15 residues long. Trimming stripped 3 bases from V and 5 bases from J, with 17 bases between. From germline, CDR1 is SGHRS and CDR2 YFSETQ. This CDR3 is CASSSTLGAQETQYF. CDR3 DNA sequence: TGCGCCAGCAGCTCAACCCTTGGGGCTCAGGAGACCCAGTACTTC.

V is TRBV14 and J is TRBJ2-2; D gene ambiguous. Trimming pared 2 bases from V and 5 bases from J, leaving 6 bases between. The germline V gene has CDR1 SGHDN and CDR2 FVKESK. The CDR3 runs 13 residues. This CDR3 reads CASSQTRTGELFF. CDR3 nucleotides: TGTGCCAGCAGCCAAACCCGGACCGGGGAGCTGTTTTTT.

The CDR3 protein is CASSRTGNFYEQYF. The DNA for the CDR3 is TGTGCCAGCAGCCGGACAGGGAACTTCTACGAGCAGTACTTC. The V and J genes are TRBV2 and TRBJ2-7; 8 bases line up with TRBD1. With 6 bases clipped from V and 3 bases from J, the junction kept 7 bases outside the gene matches. This CDR3 is built from 14 residues. The germline V gene encodes CDR1 SNHLY and CDR2 FYNNEI.

CDR3: CASSLEGQGLSYEQYF. CDR3 bases: TGTGCCAGCAGCTTAGAGGGACAGGGCCTCTCCTACGAGCAGTACTTC. V and J are TRBV11-2 and TRBJ2-7, with 9 bases identical to TRBD1. V lost 0 bases, J lost 0 bases, and 3 bases stayed unmatched. CDR3 length: 16 amino acids. Germline lookup yields CDR1 SGHAT and CDR2 FQNNGV.

This chain joins TRBV5-1 and TRBJ2-7; possibly TRBD2 for D (7 bases). V lost 3 bases to trimming and J lost 1 base, with 17 bases between them. Germline V gene sequence: CDR1 SGHRS, CDR2 YFSETQ. The CDR3 has 16 residues. The CDR3 nucleotides read TGCGCCAGCAGCTCGCCGGGGGGCGGGGAGTCCTACGAGCAGTACTTC. It is translated as CASSSPGGGESYEQYF.

V usage is TRBV7-2 and J usage is TRBJ2-5; a weak D match, TRBD1 (6 bases). Trimming took off 3 bases at V and 1 base at J, with 15 bases between the two ends. From germline, CDR1 is SGHTA and CDR2 FQGNSA. CDR3 length: 16 amino acids. CDR3 residues: CASSFMGASPQETQYF. The CDR3 coding sequence is TGTGCCAGCAGCTTTATGGGGGCCTCACCCCAAGAGACCCAGTACTTC.